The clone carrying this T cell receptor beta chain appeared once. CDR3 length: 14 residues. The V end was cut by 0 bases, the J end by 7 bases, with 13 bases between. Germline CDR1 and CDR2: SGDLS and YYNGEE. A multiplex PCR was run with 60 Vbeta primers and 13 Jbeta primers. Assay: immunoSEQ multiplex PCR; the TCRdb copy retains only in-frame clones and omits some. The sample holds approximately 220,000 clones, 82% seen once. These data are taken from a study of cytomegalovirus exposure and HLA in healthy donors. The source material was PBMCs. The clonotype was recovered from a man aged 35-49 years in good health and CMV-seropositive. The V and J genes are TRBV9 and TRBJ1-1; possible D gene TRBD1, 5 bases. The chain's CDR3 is CASSVEGSGGEAFF. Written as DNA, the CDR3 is TGTGCCAGCAGCGTAGAGGGATCGGGGGGTGAAGCTTTCTTT.